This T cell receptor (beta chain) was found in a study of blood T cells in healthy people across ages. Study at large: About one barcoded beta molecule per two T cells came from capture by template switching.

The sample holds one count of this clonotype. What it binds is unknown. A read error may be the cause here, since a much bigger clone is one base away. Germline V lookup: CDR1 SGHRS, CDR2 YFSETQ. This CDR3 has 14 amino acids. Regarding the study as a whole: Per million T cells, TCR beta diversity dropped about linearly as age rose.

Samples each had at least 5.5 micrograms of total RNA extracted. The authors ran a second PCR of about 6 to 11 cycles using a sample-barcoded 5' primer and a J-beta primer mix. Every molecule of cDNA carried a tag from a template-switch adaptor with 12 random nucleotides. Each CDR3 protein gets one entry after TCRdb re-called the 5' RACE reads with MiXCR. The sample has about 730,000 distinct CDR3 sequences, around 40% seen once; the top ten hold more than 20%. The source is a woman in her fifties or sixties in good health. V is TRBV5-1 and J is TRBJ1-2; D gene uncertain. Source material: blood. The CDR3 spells CASNLEQPKYGYTF. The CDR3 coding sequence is TGCGCCAGCAACTTGGAACAGCCAAAGTATGGCTACACCTTC.